The present T cell receptor (beta chain) was sequenced within a study of shared clonotypes between healthy human individuals. Over several immunoSEQ plates, each subset's genomic DNA was distributed in even portions. The repertoire was sequenced with immunoSEQ multiplex PCR; TCRdb's copy has only in-frame clones and lacks some. The table lists some 1.5 million clones, roughly 95% of them singletons. On this clone itself: Its antigen is currently unknown.

Study outcomes and limitations: Shared across several donors were about 4.6% of the naive CD4 clonotypes.

The donor population consisted of healthy HIV-negative adults with no recent acute infections or vaccinations. Donors were Caucasian adults residing in Nashville, Tennessee, USA. Sequencing input: naive CD4+ T cells sorted from blood. Regarding subset: CD45RA+ positively selected. This receptor was identified in a man aged 25 to 40 in good health.

The CDR3 sequence is CASRGASGVQDTQYF. The CDR3 region has the DNA TGTGCCAGTAGAGGGGCTAGCGGGGTCCAGGATACGCAGTATTTT. The chain employs TRBV19 and TRBJ2-3, with 9 bases identical to TRBD2. The CDR3 extends over 15 amino acids. With 6 bases clipped from V and 6 bases from J, the junction kept 10 bases outside the gene matches. Germline assignment: CDR1 LNHDA and CDR2 SQIVND (reference sequence).